This T cell receptor beta chain was observed in a study of regulatory T cells in long-lasting Graves disease. General study points: Investigators studied peripheral blood only, not thyroid tissue.

Sample time point: newly diagnosed GD, antithyroid drugs for less than 3 months. Following extraction of RNA from PBMCs, that RNA was used to make the TCR library. Between the trimmed V and J ends, which lost 6 bases and 9 bases, there was a span of 12 bases. Germline CDR1 MDHEN, CDR2 SYDVKM. CDR3 size: 12 residues. Researchers made TCR beta libraries by using iRepertoire HTBI primers and running Arm-PCR on CDR3 regions. TCRdb called the multiplex PCR reads again in MiXCR, with one record for every CDR3 protein. The data show around 500,000 distinct CDR3 sequences, about 12% seen once. At least ten counts were recorded for this clonotype. Its antigen is not identified. The same specimen was also included in a second study, on T cells in Graves' hyperthyroidism and ophthalmopathy.

The chain combines TRBV28 with TRBJ2-1; D ambiguous. The TCR originated in a young woman with Graves disease. Sequenced here: peripheral blood mononuclear cells (PBMCs), sampled at new diagnosis, from a patient treated with antithyroid drugs. CDR3 DNA sequence: TGTGCCAGCAGCTACCGCAGAGGTGAGCAGTTCTTC. Translated, it gives CASSYRRGEQFF.